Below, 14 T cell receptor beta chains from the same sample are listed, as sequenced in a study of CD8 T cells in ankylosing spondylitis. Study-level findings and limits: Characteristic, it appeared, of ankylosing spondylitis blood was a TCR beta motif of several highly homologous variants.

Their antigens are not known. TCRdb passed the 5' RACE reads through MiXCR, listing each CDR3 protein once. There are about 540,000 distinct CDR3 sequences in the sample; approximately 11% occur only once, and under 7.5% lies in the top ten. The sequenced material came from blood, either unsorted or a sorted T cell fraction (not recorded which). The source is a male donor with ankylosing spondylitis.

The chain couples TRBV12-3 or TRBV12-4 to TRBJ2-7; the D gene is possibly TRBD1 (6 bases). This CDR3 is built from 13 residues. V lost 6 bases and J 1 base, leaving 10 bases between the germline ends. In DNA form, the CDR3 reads TGTGCCAGCAGGGGGGACACGTCCTACGAGCAGTACTTC. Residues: CASRGDTSYEQYF.

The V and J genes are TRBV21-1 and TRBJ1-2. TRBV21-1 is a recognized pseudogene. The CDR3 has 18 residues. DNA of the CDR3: TGTGCCAGCAGCAAGGTGGGAACGATCGGTTTGAGGAATATTGGCTACACCTTC. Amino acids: CASSKVGTIGLRNIGYTF.

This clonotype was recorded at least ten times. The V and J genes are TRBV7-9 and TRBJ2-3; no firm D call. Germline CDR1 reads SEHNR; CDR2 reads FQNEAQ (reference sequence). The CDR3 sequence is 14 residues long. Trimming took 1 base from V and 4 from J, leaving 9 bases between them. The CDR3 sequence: CASSLGTSPDTQYF. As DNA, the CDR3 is TGTGCCAGCAGCTTAGGGACCTCACCAGATACGCAGTATTTT.

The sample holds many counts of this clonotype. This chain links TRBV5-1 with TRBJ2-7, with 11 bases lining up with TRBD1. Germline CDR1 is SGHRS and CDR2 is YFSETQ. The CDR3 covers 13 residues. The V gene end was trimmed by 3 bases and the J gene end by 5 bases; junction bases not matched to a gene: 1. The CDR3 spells CASSWTGGDEQYV. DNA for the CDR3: TGCGCCAGCAGCTGGACAGGGGGCGACGAGCAGTACGTC.

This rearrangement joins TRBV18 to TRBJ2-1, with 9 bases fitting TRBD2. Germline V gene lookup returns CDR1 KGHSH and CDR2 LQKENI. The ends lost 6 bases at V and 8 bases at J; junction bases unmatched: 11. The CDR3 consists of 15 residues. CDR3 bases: TGTGCCAGCTCCGTAGGTAGCGGGAGTGGCGATGAGCAGTTCTTC. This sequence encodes CASSVGSGSGDEQFF.

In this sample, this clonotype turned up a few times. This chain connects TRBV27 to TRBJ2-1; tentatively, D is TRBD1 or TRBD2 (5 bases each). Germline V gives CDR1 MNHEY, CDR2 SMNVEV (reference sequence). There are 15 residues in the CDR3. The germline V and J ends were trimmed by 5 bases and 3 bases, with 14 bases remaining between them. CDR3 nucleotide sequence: TGTGCCAGCAGTCTGGGGACGGTGGGCTACAATGAGCAGTTCTTC. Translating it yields CASSLGTVGYNEQFF.

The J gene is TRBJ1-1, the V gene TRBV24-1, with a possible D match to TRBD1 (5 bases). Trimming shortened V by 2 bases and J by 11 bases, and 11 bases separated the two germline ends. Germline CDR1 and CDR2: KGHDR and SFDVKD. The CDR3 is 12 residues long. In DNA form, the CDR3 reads TGTGCCACCAGTGATTCGGGGGATGGGGCTTTCTTT. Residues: CATSDSGDGAFF.

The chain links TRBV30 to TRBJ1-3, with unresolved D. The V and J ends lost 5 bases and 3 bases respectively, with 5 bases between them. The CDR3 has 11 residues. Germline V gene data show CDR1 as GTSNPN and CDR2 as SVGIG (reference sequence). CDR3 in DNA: TGTGCCTGGGGCATTGGAAACACCATATATTTT. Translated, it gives CAWGIGNTIYF.

The CDR3 DNA reads as TGCAGTGCTAGAGATTTCCAGGGGGGAGGGCCAGATACGCAGTATTTT. Protein product: CSARDFQGGGPDTQYF. This chain uses TRBV20-1 with TRBJ2-3; tentatively, D is TRBD1 or TRBD2 (7 bases each). This CDR3 has 16 residues. The germline CDR1 and CDR2 sequences are DFQATT and SNEGSKA (reference sequence). The V gene lost 0 bases and the J gene lost 4 bases, with 17 bases spanning the gap.

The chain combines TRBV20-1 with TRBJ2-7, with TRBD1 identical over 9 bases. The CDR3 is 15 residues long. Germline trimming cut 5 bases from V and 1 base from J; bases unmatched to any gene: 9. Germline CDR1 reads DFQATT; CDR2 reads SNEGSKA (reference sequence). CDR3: CSAPQSGTGSYEQYF. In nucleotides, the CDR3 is TGCAGTGCTCCTCAATCCGGGACAGGGTCCTACGAGCAGTACTTC.

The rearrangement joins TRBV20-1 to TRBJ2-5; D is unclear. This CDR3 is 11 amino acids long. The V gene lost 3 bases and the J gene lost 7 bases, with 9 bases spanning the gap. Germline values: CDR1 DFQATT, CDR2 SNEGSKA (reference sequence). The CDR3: CSARVWGTQYF. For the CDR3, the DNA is TGCAGTGCTAGGGTTTGGGGGACCCAGTACTTC.

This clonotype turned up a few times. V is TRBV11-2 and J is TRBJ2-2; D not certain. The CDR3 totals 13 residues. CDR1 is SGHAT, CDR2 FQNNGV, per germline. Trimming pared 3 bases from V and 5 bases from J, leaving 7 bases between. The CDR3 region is CASSFTDTGELFF. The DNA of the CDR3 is TGTGCCAGCAGCTTTACGGATACCGGGGAGCTGTTTTTT.

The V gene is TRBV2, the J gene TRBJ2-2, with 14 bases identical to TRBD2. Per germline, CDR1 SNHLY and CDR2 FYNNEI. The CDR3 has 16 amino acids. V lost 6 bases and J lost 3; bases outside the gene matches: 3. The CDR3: CASSRLAGGHTGELFF. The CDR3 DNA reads TGTGCCAGCAGCAGACTAGCGGGAGGGCACACCGGGGAGCTGTTTTTT.

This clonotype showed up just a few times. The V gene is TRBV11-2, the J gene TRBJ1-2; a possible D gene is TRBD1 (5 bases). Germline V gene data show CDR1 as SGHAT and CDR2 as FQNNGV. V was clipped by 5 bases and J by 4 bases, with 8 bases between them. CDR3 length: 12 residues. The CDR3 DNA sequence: TGTGCCAGCAGCCCGGGGCTCTATGGCTACACCTTC. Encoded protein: CASSPGLYGYTF.